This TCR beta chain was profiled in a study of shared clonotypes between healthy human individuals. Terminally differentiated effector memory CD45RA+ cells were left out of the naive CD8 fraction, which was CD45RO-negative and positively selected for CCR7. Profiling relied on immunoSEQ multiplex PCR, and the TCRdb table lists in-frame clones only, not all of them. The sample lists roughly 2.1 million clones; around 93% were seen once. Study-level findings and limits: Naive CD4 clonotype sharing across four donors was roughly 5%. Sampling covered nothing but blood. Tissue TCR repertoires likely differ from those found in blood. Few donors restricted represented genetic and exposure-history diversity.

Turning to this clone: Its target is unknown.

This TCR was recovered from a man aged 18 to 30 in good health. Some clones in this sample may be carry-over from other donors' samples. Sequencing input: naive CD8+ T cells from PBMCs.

The CDR3 here is CASSGQPPGTTNTGELFF. The CDR3 bases are TGTGCCAGCAGCGGACAGCCCCCCGGGACAACGAACACCGGGGAGCTGTTTTTT. V is TRBV7-9 and J is TRBJ2-2; D perhaps matches TRBD1 (6 bases). This CDR3 spans 18 amino acids. The germline CDR1 and CDR2 sequences are SEHNR and FQNEAQ (reference sequence). V shed 5 bases and J shed 0 bases, with 19 bases lying between them.